Shown below are 15 T cell receptor beta chains from a single sample sequenced in a study of radiotherapy plus CTLA-4 blockade in lung cancer. The repertoire was sequenced with immunoSEQ multiplex PCR; TCRdb's copy has only in-frame clones and lacks some. In the table there are approximately 94,000 clones, around 84% of which are singletons. The sample here was peripheral blood, taken from a patient treated with radiotherapy plus ipilimumab. These receptors all come from a human donor with non-small cell lung cancer that progressed on radiotherapy plus ipilimumab.

The rearrangement uses TRBV27 and TRBJ2-2, with D maybe TRBD2 (6 bases). With 6 bases removed from V and 2 bases from J, the gap between germline ends came to 16 bases. Germline V gene lookup returns CDR1 MNHEY and CDR2 SMNVEV (reference sequence). The CDR3 length is 16 residues. CDR3 sequence (DNA): TGTGCCAGCAGAGCGAGGGACTTACCAAACACCGGGGAGCTGTTTTTT. Translated: CASRARDLPNTGELFF.

The chain couples TRBV5-6 to TRBJ2-7; tentatively, D is TRBD1 or TRBD2 (6 bases each). Trimming took off 0 bases at V and 5 bases at J, with 9 bases between the two ends. From germline, CDR1 is SGHDT and CDR2 YYEEEE. CDR3 size: 13 residues. The CDR3 bases are TGTGCCAGCAGCTTGGTCGGGGGCCACGAGCAGTACGTC. Its protein product is CASSLVGGHEQYV.

The chain joins TRBV5-1 to TRBJ1-5, with D possibly matching TRBD1 (6 bases). The CDR3 runs 15 residues. V was pared by 0 bases and J by 2 bases, with 9 bases between. Germline V gene data show CDR1 as SGHRS and CDR2 as YFSETQ. The CDR3, as DNA: TGCGCCAGCAGCTTGGGAGGGGGACGCAATCAGCCCCAGCATTTT. It codes for CASSLGGGRNQPQHF.

The chain joins TRBV7-2 to TRBJ2-2; D is undetermined. V lost 2 bases and J lost 0, with 4 bases in between. The CDR3 has 14 amino acids. Germline lookup yields CDR1 SGHTA and CDR2 FQGNSA. The CDR3 region has the DNA TGTGCCAGCAGCTTAAGCCCGAACACCGGGGAGCTGTTTTTT. Residues: CASSLSPNTGELFF. Drawing the rest from reference TRBV7-2 and TRBJ2-2, the complete variable domain is GAGVSQSPSNKVTEKGKDVELRCDPISGHTALYWYRQSLGQGLEFLIYFQGNSAPDKSGLPSDRFSAERTGGSVSTLTIQRTQQEDSAVYLCASSLSPNTGELFFGEGSRLTVL.

The V gene is TRBV7-8, the J gene TRBJ2-1; D gene unclear. The CDR3 length is 11 residues. Per germline, CDR1 SGHVS and CDR2 FQNEAQ. The V gene lost 3 bases and the J gene lost 10 bases, with 7 bases spanning the gap. Here the CDR3 DNA reads TGTGCCAGCAGCTTCGTCCGGGAGCAGTTCTTC. Protein product: CASSFVREQFF. Full variable domain (remainder filled in from reference TRBV7-8 and TRBJ2-1): GAGVSQSPRYKVAKRGQDVALRCDPISGHVSLFWYQQALGQGPEFLTYFQNEAQLDKSGLPSDRFFAERPEGSVSTLKIQRTQQEDSAVYLCASSFVREQFFGPGTRLTVL.

CDR3 DNA sequence: TGTGCCAGCTCACTTAAGCTGGGCCCGGGTGTCACCGGGGAGCTGTTTTTT. Translated: CASSLKLGPGVTGELFF. The V and J genes are TRBV18 and TRBJ2-2; D is unclear. V gave up 4 bases and J gave up 4 bases, with 19 bases separating them. Germline CDR1 reads KGHSH; CDR2 reads LQKENI. The CDR3 spans 17 residues.

The chain recombines TRBV12-5 with TRBJ2-1, with 13 bases identical to TRBD2. Germline V gene data show CDR1 as LGHNT and CDR2 as FRNRAP. The CDR3 covers 16 residues. The V gene end was trimmed by 5 bases and the J gene end by 7 bases; junction bases not matched to a gene: 8. CDR3 DNA sequence: TGTGCTAGTGGTCCGCGACTAGCGGGAGGAGTAAATGAGCAGTTCTTC. It is translated as CASGPRLAGGVNEQFF.

The rearrangement joins TRBV29-1 to TRBJ2-3; a possible D gene is TRBD2 (5 bases). The germline V gene encodes CDR1 SQVTM and CDR2 ANQGSEA. The CDR3 has 14 residues. V lost 6 bases, J lost 1 base, and 14 bases lay in between. CDR3 nucleotides: TGCAGCGTGACCGACCGTAGCGGCACAGATACGCAGTATTTT. It yields the protein CSVTDRSGTDTQYF.

On this clone itself: Without the conserved terminal phenylalanine or tryptophan, this CDR3 likely stems from a read error. The DNA is omitted, as the CDR3 cannot be located on it reliably, and the CDR3 follows TCRdb's listing. This chain links TRBV28 with TRBJ1-2; the table's D call, TRBD1, was not checked against the DNA. Germline CDR1 MDHEN, CDR2 SYDVKM. The CDR3 contains 13 residues when both ends are counted. Here the CDR3 reads CASSSPGQTLFVI.

J is TRBJ2-3 and V is TRBV4-1, with D unresolved. Germline V gives CDR1 MGHRA, CDR2 YSYEKL. The ends were cut back, 5 bases at V and 3 bases at J, with 15 bases in the middle. The CDR3 is 15 residues long. This CDR3 is CASSFSTARTDTQYF. The CDR3 DNA is TGCGCCAGCAGCTTTAGTACGGCACGGACAGATACGCAGTATTTT.

The rearrangement links TRBV29-1 to TRBJ1-1; 7 nucleotides match TRBD1. There are 13 residues in the CDR3. Germline V gene sequence: CDR1 SQVTM, CDR2 ANQGSEA. J gave up 4 bases and V 6 bases, and 8 bases lay outside the gene matches. Here the CDR3 DNA reads TGCAGCGTCTTGACAGGGTATGGCACTGAAGCTTTCTTT. Its translation is CSVLTGYGTEAFF.

The rearrangement uses TRBV7-9 and TRBJ2-6; 7 bases are a match to TRBD1. The ends lost 5 bases at V and 0 bases at J; junction bases unmatched: 10. Germline assignment: CDR1 SEHNR and CDR2 FQNEAQ (reference sequence). The CDR3 consists of 18 residues. CDR3: CASSPPGQSLSGANVLTF. In DNA, the CDR3 is TGTGCCAGCAGCCCGCCGGGACAGTCCCTCTCTGGGGCCAACGTCCTGACTTTC.

The genes are TRBV2 and TRBJ1-5; 7 nucleotides match TRBD1. Per the germline V gene, CDR1 is SNHLY and CDR2 is FYNNEI. With V trimmed by 6 bases and J by 7 bases, 12 bases remained unmatched. This CDR3 is built from 15 residues. Written as DNA, the CDR3 is TGTGCCAGCAGCGTTACAGGGGACCCAACACAGCCCCAGCATTTT. Protein product: CASSVTGDPTQPQHF.

The chain links TRBV2 to TRBJ2-3, with 14 positions matching TRBD2. The CDR3 runs 16 residues. Germline V gene lookup returns CDR1 SNHLY and CDR2 FYNNEI. Trimming took 4 bases from V and 4 from J; bases not matched to a gene: 4. The CDR3 protein is CASSAPGLAGADTQYF. The CDR3 DNA reads TGTGCCAGCAGTGCCCCGGGACTAGCGGGAGCAGATACGCAGTATTTT.

This clone occurred a few times. This chain uses TRBV5-1 with TRBJ2-7; D may be TRBD1 (6 bases). Germline V gives CDR1 SGHRS, CDR2 YFSETQ. V was shortened by 6 bases and J by 5 bases, with 21 bases between the two germline ends. CDR3 length equals 15 residues. The CDR3: CASTPNPGTGNEQYF. CDR3 nucleotides: TGCGCCAGCACCCCTAACCCCGGTACAGGGAACGAGCAGTACTTC.